Given below is one T cell receptor beta chain in context. The antigen is unknown. The CDR3 has 17 amino acids. Germline loops: CDR1 SEHNR, CDR2 FQNEAQ (reference sequence). V lost 4 bases to trimming and J lost 2 bases; unmatched junction nucleotides: 4. Semi-nested PCR with Nested Universal Primer A followed constant-region reverse priming of full-length variable regions. TCRdb redid the calling of the 5' RACE reads with MiXCR, one entry per CDR3 protein. The sample records approximately 23,000 distinct CDR3 sequences, about 29% being singletons. Regarding the study as a whole: Tumor memory CD4+ T cell TCR gene usage clustered with blood and lymph node memory CD4+ cells and lymph node naive CD4+ cells. The larger-cohort validation was restricted to a single TCR beta V-J rearrangement rather than whole repertoires. Tumor Treg TCRs overlapped most with tumor naive CD4+ cells.

The chain joins TRBV7-9 to TRBJ2-1; 14 bases are a match to TRBD2. Sequencing input: tumor-infiltrating naive CD4+ T cells sorted from the breast tumor. The subset: naive CD4+ T cells, CD4+CD45RA+CD25-. The TCR was taken from a female donor with breast cancer. The chain's CDR3 is CASSSGTSGSAYNEQFF. The CDR3 coding sequence is TGTGCCAGCAGCTCCGGGACTAGCGGGAGTGCCTACAATGAGCAGTTCTTC. The full variable domain, completed using reference TRBV7-9 and TRBJ2-1, is DTGVSQNPRHKITKRGQNVTFRCDPISEHNRLYWYRQTLGQGPEFLTYFQNEAQLEKSRLLSDRFSAERPKGSFSTLEIQRTEQGDSAMYLCASSSGTSGSAYNEQFFGPGTRLTVL.